The 10 T cell receptor beta chains given below trace back to one sample, sequenced in a study of blood T cell repertoires in COVID-19. Profiling relied on immunoSEQ multiplex PCR, and the TCRdb table lists in-frame clones only, not all of them. The repertoire holds fewer than 200,000 clones, about 89% seen once, with under 2% in the top ten. The specimen sequenced was peripheral blood. The receptors come from a man in his late teens or twenties who had recovered from COVID-19.

The chain has TRBV5-4 and TRBJ2-5, with 8 bases fitting TRBD2. J gave up 3 bases and V 4 bases, and 2 bases lay outside the gene matches. This CDR3 spans 13 amino acids. Germline V gene sequence: CDR1 SGHNT, CDR2 YYREEE (reference sequence). CDR3 sequence: CASSRGGEETQYF. As DNA, the CDR3 is TGTGCCAGCAGCCGGGGGGGCGAAGAGACCCAGTACTTC.

This clone was counted between two and nine times. This chain links TRBV6-6 with TRBJ2-1, with 11 bases lining up with TRBD2. Germline-derived CDR1 and CDR2 are MNHNY and SVGAGI (reference sequence). CDR3 length: 16 amino acids. The junction had 7 bases not matched to a gene; V was cut back by 0 bases and J by 9 bases. CDR3 DNA: TGTGCCAGCAGTTACTCGGGACTAGCGGAGCGGGGTGAGCAGTTCTTC. The encoded protein is CASSYSGLAERGEQFF.

The J gene is TRBJ2-1, the V gene TRBV4-3; 7 nucleotides agree with TRBD2. This CDR3 contains 17 residues. V was pared by 0 bases and J by 0 bases, with 5 bases of the junction left unmatched. The germline CDR1 and CDR2 sequences are LGHNA and YSLEER. As DNA, the CDR3 is TGCGCCAGCAGCCAAGAGGGAGGGAGGGGCTCCTACAATGAGCAGTTCTTC. Translation: CASSQEGGRGSYNEQFF.

V and J are TRBV3-1 (or the pseudogene TRBV3-2) and TRBJ2-2, with TRBD2 identical over 7 bases. Trimming removed 1 base from V and 4 bases from J; junction bases left unmatched: 6. CDR1 and CDR2 from the germline V gene are LGHDT and YNNKEL (reference sequence). CDR3 length: 16 amino acids. DNA of the CDR3: TGTGCCAGCAGCCAAGGTGCATTAGCGGGCACCGGGGAGCTGTTTTTT. Amino acids: CASSQGALAGTGELFF.

The chain recombines TRBV2 with TRBJ2-3; 10 bases map to TRBD1. This CDR3 spans 15 amino acids. The germline V gene has CDR1 SNHLY and CDR2 FYNNEI. The V segment lost 6 bases and the J segment 4 bases; nucleotides outside the gene matches: 7. As DNA, the CDR3 is TGTGCCAGCAGCAAGGGACAGGGGCGAGCAGATACGCAGTATTTT. Its translation: CASSKGQGRADTQYF.

The V call is TRBV28, the J call TRBJ1-6; 7 nucleotides line up with TRBD1. This CDR3 region has 16 residues. With 3 bases clipped from V and 10 bases from J, the junction kept 12 bases outside the gene matches. Germline values: CDR1 MDHEN, CDR2 SYDVKM. This CDR3 reads CASSFRGGGSGSPLHF. As DNA, the CDR3 is TGTGCCAGCAGTTTTCGAGGAGGGGGCTCTGGCTCACCCCTCCACTTT.

This chain connects TRBV9 to TRBJ2-1, with 10 bases identical to TRBD1. After removal of 3 bases from V and 7 bases from J, the junction contained 22 bases not matched to a gene. Germline V gives CDR1 SGDLS, CDR2 YYNGEE. The CDR3 has 20 amino acids. The CDR3 region has the DNA TGTGCCAGCAGCGGAAACAACCAGGGGATAGACAGGGGGCTCTTAAATGAGCAGTTCTTC. Protein product: CASSGNNQGIDRGLLNEQFF. The whole variable domain, remainder taken from reference TRBV9 and TRBJ2-1, is DSGVTQTPKHLITATGQRVTLRCSPRSGDLSVYWYQQSLDQGLQFLIQYYNGEERAKGNILERFSAQQFPDLHSELNLSSLELGDSALYFCASSGNNQGIDRGLLNEQFFGPGTRLTVL.

The genes are TRBV6-5 and TRBJ1-2, with D possibly matching TRBD1 (5 bases). Per the germline V gene, CDR1 is MNHEY and CDR2 is SVGAGI. The CDR3 totals 12 residues. V lost 5 bases and J 8 bases, leaving 12 bases between the germline ends. The CDR3 reads CASSTSGNGYTF. The DNA of the CDR3 is TGTGCCAGCAGTACCTCAGGGAACGGCTACACCTTC.

V usage is TRBV21-1 and J usage is TRBJ1-1. TRBV21-1 is reported as a pseudogene. The CDR3 sequence is 13 residues long. DNA for the CDR3: TGTGCCAGCAGCGCCTGCGGTAACACTGAAGCTTTCTTT. It encodes CASSACGNTEAFF.

This clone is a singleton in its sample. This chain connects TRBV7-2 to TRBJ2-7, with D possibly being TRBD2 (6 bases). This CDR3 contains 15 residues. Per the germline V gene, CDR1 is SGHTA and CDR2 is FQGNSA. V shed 8 bases and J shed 4 bases, with 21 bases lying between them. The DNA for the CDR3 is TGTGCCAGCGCTGACGGGACTGCGGGACTTTACGAGCAGTACTTC. Its protein is CASADGTAGLYEQYF.